These T cell receptor beta chains were read from a single sample in a study of T cell responses to AZD1222 COVID-19 vaccine. The protocol was immunoSEQ multiplex PCR, while the TCRdb copy is restricted to in-frame clones and leaves out a portion. The data hold 140,000 or so clones, with 88% observed a single time. Source: peripheral blood, taken 28 days after the second AZD1222 dose. The receptor source for this set is an adult who received the AZD1222 COVID-19 vaccine. Each CDR3 is given with its conserved first and last residue.

v_call cdr3_length cdr3_aa
TRBV28 17 CASSQGVGRSVTYEQYF
TRBV11-2 15 CASSLSRVSSYEQYF
TRBV5-8 17 CASSLDPGTGDGETQYF
TRBV7-2 13 CATRGGEKYGYTF
TRBV5-1 12 CASSSDSYEQYF
TRBV5-1 16 CASSIVSTSGVNEQFF
TRBV2 11 CASSSDSEAFF
TRBV5-1 13 CASSPQPDQPQHF
TRBV7-2 13 CASSDRGGYEQYF
TRBV5-1 15 CASRMTSGERETQYF
TRBV19 13 CASEQGQYQPQHF
TRBV7-2 14 CASSSHLIAGELFF
TRBV28 13 CASSPDSSAGYTF
TRBV5-4 15 CASSVYRGSGNTIYF
TRBV7-2 12 CASSFPPSRQYF
TRBV7-9 15 CASSRTGTGRQPQHF
TRBV4-2 12 CASSQGNYGYTF
TRBV6-5 14 CASYPGQGPEKLFF
TRBV7-9 13 CASSLLGDSPLHF
TRBV6-5 12 CVSGYGNSPLHF
TRBV7-2 16 CASSLRYIITVSEAFF
TRBV19 15 CASSALDRAAGELFF
TRBV29-1 13 CSGSDRAGQGQYF
TRBV27 15 CASSLSSGWDQPQHF
TRBV2 13 CASKRDRNYGYTF
TRBV9 15 CASSVVLGAYNEQFF
TRBV3-1/TRBV3-2 13 CASSQDRNYGYTF
TRBV6-5 14 CASRNPGAFYEQYF
TRBV10-2 14 CASSESVLSTEAFF
TRBV20-1 13 CSASSVTGNTIYF
TRBV6-1 15 CASSDGFATNEKLFF
TRBV28 13 CASSGTGHQPQHF
TRBV5-6 16 CASSVGLAGGKDTQYF
TRBV30 14 CAWSNAGMGNTIYF
TRBV7-8 15 CASSLKLSGANVLTF
TRBV7-2 17 CASSLGVLSFSGNTIYF
TRBV28 15 CASSTANSGANVLTF
TRBV3-1/TRBV3-2 16 CASSQGTGGFLTEAFF
TRBV9 15 CASSVDPGGNNEQFF
TRBV5-1 16 CASSLSSGVNTGELFF
TRBV3-1/TRBV3-2 16 CASSPSSGHTNQPQHF
TRBV24-1 20 CATSGRRGTSGGARTDTQYF
TRBV2 15 CASSRQGSSYNEQFF
TRBV18 14 CASSPLQGQETQYF
TRBV9 15 CASSVVQGGTGELFF
TRBV7-2 15 CASSYFRDGTGELFF
TRBV29-1 13 CSVESANTDTQYF
TRBV4-1 14 CASSQVQGVGELFF
TRBV6-5 12 CASSQALFQLFF
TRBV10-3 14 CAIRHRTGNYEQYF
TRBV19 16 CASSTPTGKYNSPLHF